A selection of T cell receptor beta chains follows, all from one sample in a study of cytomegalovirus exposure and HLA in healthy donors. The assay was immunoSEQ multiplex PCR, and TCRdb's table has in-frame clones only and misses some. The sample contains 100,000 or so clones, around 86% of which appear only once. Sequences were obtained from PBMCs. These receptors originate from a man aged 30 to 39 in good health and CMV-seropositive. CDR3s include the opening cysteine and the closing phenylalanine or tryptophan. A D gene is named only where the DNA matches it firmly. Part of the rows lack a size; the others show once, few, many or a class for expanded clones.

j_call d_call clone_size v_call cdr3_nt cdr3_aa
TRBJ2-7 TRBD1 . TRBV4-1 TGCGCCAGCAGCCCTACTTACCGGGACAGCGTACAGCAGTACTTC CASSPTYRDSVQQYF
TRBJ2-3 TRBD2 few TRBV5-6 TGTGCCAGCAGCTTATTTGCTAGCGGGGGAAGTTTAACAGATACGCAGTATTTT CASSLFASGGSLTDTQYF
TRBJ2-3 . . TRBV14 TGTGCCAGCAGCCGGACACTGGCAGATACGCAGTATTTT CASSRTLADTQYF
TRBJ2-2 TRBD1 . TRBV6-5 TGTGCCAGCAGTTACTCAGGGGGCTTGAACACCGGGGAGCTGTTTTTT CASSYSGGLNTGELFF
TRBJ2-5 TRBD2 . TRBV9 TGTGCCAGCAGCGGGGTAGCGGGGGGGCCAGAGACCCAGTACTTC CASSGVAGGPETQYF
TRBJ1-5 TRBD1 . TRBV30 TGTGCCTGGAGCAGGCAGGGGGATCAGCCCCAGCATTTT CAWSRQGDQPQHF
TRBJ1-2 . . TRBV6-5 TGTGCCAGCACCCGAACTACCGGGACTGGTCATGGCTACACCTTC CASTRTTGTGHGYTF
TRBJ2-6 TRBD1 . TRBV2 TGTGCCAGCAGTGTGACAGGGACAGGGGCCAACGTCCTGACTTTC CASSVTGTGANVLTF
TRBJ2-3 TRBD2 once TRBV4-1 TGCGCCAGCAGCCGCCTGGGGACTAGCGGTAGCACAGATACGCAGTATTTT CASSRLGTSGSTDTQYF
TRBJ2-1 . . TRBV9 TGTGCCAGCAGCGTAGTGGGGGGTGGGTACAATGAGCAGTTCTTC CASSVVGGGYNEQFF
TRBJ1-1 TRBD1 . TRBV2 TGTGCCAGCAAGGTCGGGACAGACACTGAAGCTTTCTTT CASKVGTDTEAFF
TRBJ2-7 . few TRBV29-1 TGCAGCGCCCAGACAGGGAGGAACGAGCAGTACTTC CSAQTGRNEQYF
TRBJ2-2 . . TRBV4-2 TGTGCCAGCAGCCAACAGACAGGGAACACCGGGGAGCTGTTTTTT CASSQQTGNTGELFF
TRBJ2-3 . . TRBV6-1 TGTGCCAGCAGTGTAACAGATACGCAGTATTTT CASSVTDTQYF
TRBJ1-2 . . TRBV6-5 TGTGCCAGCTCGAAAAGGGACTTCCCCTCCTATGGCTACACCTTC CASSKRDFPSYGYTF
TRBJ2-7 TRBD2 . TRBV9 TGTGCCAGCAGCCCGGGGGGGCGTTCCTACGAGCAGTACTTC CASSPGGRSYEQYF
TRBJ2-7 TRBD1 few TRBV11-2 TGTGCCAGCAGCTTGGTGGGGACAGTCCCCTCCTACGAGCAGTACTTC CASSLVGTVPSYEQYF
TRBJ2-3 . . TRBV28 TGTGTCTCTAGTTCCAGCACAGATACGCAGTATTTT CVSSSSTDTQYF
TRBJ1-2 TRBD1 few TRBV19 TGTGCCAGTAGTATAACATGGACAGGGGAGGATGGCTACACCTTC CASSITWTGEDGYTF
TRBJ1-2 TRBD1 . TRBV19 TGTGCCAGTAGTAAATCGACAGGGGACGTCTATGGCTACACCTTC CASSKSTGDVYGYTF
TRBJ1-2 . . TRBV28 TGTGCCAGCAGGTCCTCGGGGAACTATGGCTACACCTTC CASRSSGNYGYTF
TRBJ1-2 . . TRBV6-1 TGTGCCAGCAGTGAAGGCCCCGCTCACAGGGTAGACTATGGCTACACCTTC CASSEGPAHRVDYGYTF
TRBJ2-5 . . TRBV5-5 TGTGCCAGCAGCTTGGCGCAGGGGTGGGAGACCCAGTACTTC CASSLAQGWETQYF
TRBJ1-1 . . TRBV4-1 TGCGCCAGCAGCCAAGATTACTACTACTCCTCGGGGAACACTGAAGCTTTCTTT CASSQDYYYSSGNTEAFF
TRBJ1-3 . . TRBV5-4 TGTGCCAGCAGCTTAGGATCAGGGTACGGAAACACCATATATTTT CASSLGSGYGNTIYF
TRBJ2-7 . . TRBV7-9 TGTGCCAGCAGCTCGTTCGGGGATTCCTACGAGCAGTACTTC CASSSFGDSYEQYF
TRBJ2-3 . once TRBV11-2 TGTGCCAGCAGCTTCGAGAGCACAGATACGCAGTATTTT CASSFESTDTQYF
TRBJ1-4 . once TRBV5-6 TGTGCCAGCAGCGGCGGGGCCACAAGGGAGATTAATGAAAAACTGTTTTTT CASSGGATREINEKLFF
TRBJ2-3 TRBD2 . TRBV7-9 TGTGCCAGCAGCTTAGGACTAGCCGGCACAGATACGCAGTATTTT CASSLGLAGTDTQYF
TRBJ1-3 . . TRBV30 TGTGCCTGGAGCCCCGGGAACTCTGGAAACACCATATATTTT CAWSPGNSGNTIYF
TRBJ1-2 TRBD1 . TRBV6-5 TGTGCCAGCAGGTCCGGGACAGTAATTTTCTACACCTTC CASRSGTVIFYTF
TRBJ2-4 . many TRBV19 TGTGCCAGTACTTCCGGGTTAGCCAAAAACATTCAGTACTTC CASTSGLAKNIQYF
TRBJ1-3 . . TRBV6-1 TGTGCCAGCAGTGAAGGTAACTCCTTCTCTGGAAACACCATATATTTT CASSEGNSFSGNTIYF
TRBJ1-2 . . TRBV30 TGTGCCTGGAGTGCGGGCTATGGCTACACCTTC CAWSAGYGYTF
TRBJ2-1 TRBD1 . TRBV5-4 TGTGCCAGCAGCCCGGGACAGGCGAATTACAATGAGCAGTTCTTC CASSPGQANYNEQFF
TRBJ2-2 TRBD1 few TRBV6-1 TGTGCCAGCAGTGACCGGACAGGGGCCACCGGGGAGCTGTTTTTT CASSDRTGATGELFF
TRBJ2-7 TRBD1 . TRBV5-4 TGTGCCAGCAGCGGAGACAGGGGGCCCACCTACGAGCAGTACTTC CASSGDRGPTYEQYF
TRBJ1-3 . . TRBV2 TGTGCCAGCAGTTCTGGGGCCCTCTCTGGAAACACCATATATTTT CASSSGALSGNTIYF
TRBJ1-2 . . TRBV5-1 TGCGCCAGCAGCTTGAGGGGGGGCCGCGGCTACACCTTC CASSLRGGRGYTF
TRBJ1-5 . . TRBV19 TGTGCCAGTAGTACGGCGGCTAATAGCAATCAGCCCCAGCATTTT CASSTAANSNQPQHF
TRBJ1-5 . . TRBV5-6 TGTGCCAGCAGCTTCAACTGGGGAGGGGATCAGCCCCAGCATTTT CASSFNWGGDQPQHF
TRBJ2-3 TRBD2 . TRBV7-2 TGTGCCAGCAGCTTAGCAGCGGGGGCCACAGATACGCAGTATTTT CASSLAAGATDTQYF
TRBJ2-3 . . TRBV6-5 TGTGCCAGCAGTTCCGGGGGTAGCACAGATACGCAGTATTTT CASSSGGSTDTQYF
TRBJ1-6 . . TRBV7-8 TGTGCCAGCAGCTTAGGACAAGGTCCTTCAAGCTCCTATAATTCACCCCTCCACTTT CASSLGQGPSSSYNSPLHF
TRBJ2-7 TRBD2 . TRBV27 TGTGCCAGCAGTCCGGGACTAGCGGGGCCCGAGCAGTACTTC CASSPGLAGPEQYF
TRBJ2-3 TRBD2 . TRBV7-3 TGTGCCAGCAGCCGGACTAGCGGGGGGGCTGATACGCAGTATTTT CASSRTSGGADTQYF
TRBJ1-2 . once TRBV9 TGTGCCAGCAGCGTAGCGCAGACACCTAACTATGGCTACACCTTC CASSVAQTPNYGYTF
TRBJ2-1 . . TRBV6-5 TGTGCCAGCAAACGAGGGTCCCTTCCCCACAATGAGCAGTTCTTC CASKRGSLPHNEQFF
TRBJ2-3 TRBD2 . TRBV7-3 TGTGCCAGCAGCTTATCCCGACTAGCGGGGGGGCGAGATACGCAGTATTTT CASSLSRLAGGRDTQYF
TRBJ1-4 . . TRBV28 TGTGCCAGCGTGCGGGCCCTCAATGAAAAACTGTTTTTT CASVRALNEKLFF
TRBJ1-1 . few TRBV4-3 TGCGCCAGCAGCCAAGAAATGGCAGGGGACACTGAAGCTTTCTTT CASSQEMAGDTEAFF
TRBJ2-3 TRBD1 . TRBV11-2 TGTGCCAGCAGCCCGGGACAGGGGACAGATACGCAGTATTTT CASSPGQGTDTQYF
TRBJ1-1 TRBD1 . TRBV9 TGTGCCAGCAGCGTGACAGGGTCGGACACTGAAGCTTTCTTT CASSVTGSDTEAFF
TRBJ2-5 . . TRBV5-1 TGCGCCAGCAGCTTGTTCAGGGTCCAAGAGACCCAGTACTTC CASSLFRVQETQYF
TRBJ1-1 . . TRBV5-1 TGCGCCAGCAGTTTAGGGACAACCGTGAACACTGAAGCTTTCTTT CASSLGTTVNTEAFF
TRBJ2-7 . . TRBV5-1 TGCGCCAGCAGCTTGGGCGGCGGCTCCTACGAGCAGTACTTC CASSLGGGSYEQYF
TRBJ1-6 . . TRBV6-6 TGTGCCAGCAGCCGAAACAGGGACCCCCTCCACTTT CASSRNRDPLHF
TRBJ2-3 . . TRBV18 TGTGCCAGCTCACAGCGGGGCACAGATACGCAGTATTTT CASSQRGTDTQYF
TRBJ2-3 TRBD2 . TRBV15 TGTGCCACCAGCAGAGTCGGGGGGTTAGCGGGGTCAGATACGCAGTATTTT CATSRVGGLAGSDTQYF
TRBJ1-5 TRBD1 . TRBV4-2 TGTGCCAGCAGCCCGGGACAGGGCAATCAGCCCCAGCATTTT CASSPGQGNQPQHF